This T cell receptor beta chain was captured by sequencing in a study of response to subunit inactivated influenza vaccine. This clonotype was detected only a few times. Between the trimmed V and J ends, which lost 4 bases and 7 bases, there was a span of 13 bases. The CDR3 covers 13 residues. Germline CDR1 is SGHTA and CDR2 is FQGNSA. Each CDR3 protein is one row after TCRdb ran MiXCR on the RT-PCR reads. The table has some 550,000 distinct CDR3 sequences, less than 25% seen once; the top ten hold around 2.8%. This sample was also put to use in a study of T cells expressing NK-cell markers. From that study: The TCR beta cDNA came from 5'RACE template switching with UMIs. Most of the eight sequenced donors tested HCMV-seropositive; one tested seronegative.

The chain has TRBV7-2 and TRBJ1-2; D call uncertain. The clonotype was recovered from a man between 50 and 59 years old who received an inactivated influenza vaccine. This sample comprised CD4+ T cells sorted from PBMCs, obtained 12 days after vaccination. CDR3 coding DNA: TGTGCCAGCAGCTCCCGGACCCGAGGTGGCTACACCTTC. It yields the protein CASSSRTRGGYTF.